The entry that follows covers one T cell receptor beta chain sequence. This entry belongs to a study of blood T cell repertoires in COVID-19. Germline lookup yields CDR1 MNHEY and CDR2 SMNVEV (reference sequence). This CDR3 has 14 amino acids. The trim removed 1 base at V and 6 bases at J, leaving 5 bases unmatched. Sequenced by immunoSEQ multiplex PCR; TCRdb stores in-frame clones only, minus some. The sample contains about 270,000 clones, around 85% of which appear only once. The sequence came from a woman in her fifties or sixties with active or convalescent COVID-19. Sequences were obtained from peripheral blood. The chain links TRBV27 to TRBJ1-1; 7 nucleotides line up with TRBD1. DNA of the CDR3: TGTGCCAGCAGTTTATACAGGGGTATTCCTGAAGCTTTCTTT. Its translation: CASSLYRGIPEAFF.